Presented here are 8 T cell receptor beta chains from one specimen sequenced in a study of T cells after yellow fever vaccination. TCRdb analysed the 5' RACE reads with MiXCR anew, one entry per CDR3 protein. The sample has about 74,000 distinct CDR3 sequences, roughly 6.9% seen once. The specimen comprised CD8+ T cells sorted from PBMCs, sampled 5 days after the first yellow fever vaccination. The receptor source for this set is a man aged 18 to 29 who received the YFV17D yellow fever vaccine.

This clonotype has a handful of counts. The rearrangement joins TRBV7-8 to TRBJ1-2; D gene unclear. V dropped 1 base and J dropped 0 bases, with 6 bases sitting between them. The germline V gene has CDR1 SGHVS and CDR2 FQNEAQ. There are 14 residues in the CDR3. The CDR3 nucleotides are TGTGCCAGCAGCTTAGGGTCAGCTAACTATGGCTACACCTTC. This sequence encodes CASSLGSANYGYTF.

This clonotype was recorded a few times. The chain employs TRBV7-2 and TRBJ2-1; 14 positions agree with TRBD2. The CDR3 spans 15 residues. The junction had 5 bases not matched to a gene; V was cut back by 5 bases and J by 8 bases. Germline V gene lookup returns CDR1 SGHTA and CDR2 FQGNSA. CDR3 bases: TGTGCCAGCAGCACGGGACTAGCGGGGGTCTATGAGCAGTTCTTC. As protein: CASSTGLAGVYEQFF.

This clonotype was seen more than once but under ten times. The DNA for the CDR3 is TGTGCCAGCAGCTCCCGGCTTCCCGCCGGGAGGAACACTGAAGCTTTCTTT. Protein product: CASSSRLPAGRNTEAFF. This chain links TRBV7-2 with TRBJ1-1; D remains ambiguous. Trimming took 4 bases from V and 1 from J, leaving 19 bases between them. The CDR3 is 17 residues long. CDR1 SGHTA and CDR2 FQGNSA come from the germline V gene. Looking up the rest from reference TRBV7-2 and TRBJ1-1 gives the full variable domain: GAGVSQSPSNKVTEKGKDVELRCDPISGHTALYWYRQSLGQGLEFLIYFQGNSAPDKSGLPSDRFSAERTGGSVSTLTIQRTQQEDSAVYLCASSSRLPAGRNTEAFFGQGTRLTVV.

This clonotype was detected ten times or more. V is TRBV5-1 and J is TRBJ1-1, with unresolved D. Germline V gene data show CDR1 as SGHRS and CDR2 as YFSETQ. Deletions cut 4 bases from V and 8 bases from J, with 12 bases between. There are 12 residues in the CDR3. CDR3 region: CASSLNLGEAFF. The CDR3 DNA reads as TGCGCCAGCAGCCTAAACCTGGGGGAAGCTTTCTTT. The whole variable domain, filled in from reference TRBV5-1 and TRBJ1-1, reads KAGVTQTPRYLIKTRGQQVTLSCSPISGHRSVSWYQQTPGQGLQFLFEYFSETQRNKGNFPGRFSGRQFSNSRSEMNVSTLELGDSALYLCASSLNLGEAFFGQGTRLTVV.

The CDR3 is CASSFRQGNQPQHF. In DNA, the CDR3 is TGCGCCAGCAGCTTTCGACAGGGGAACCAGCCCCAGCATTTT. The genes are TRBV4-1 and TRBJ1-5, with 8 bases lining up with TRBD1. The CDR3 has 14 amino acids. The trim removed 5 bases at V and 7 bases at J, leaving 7 bases unmatched. The germline V gene has CDR1 MGHRA and CDR2 YSYEKL.

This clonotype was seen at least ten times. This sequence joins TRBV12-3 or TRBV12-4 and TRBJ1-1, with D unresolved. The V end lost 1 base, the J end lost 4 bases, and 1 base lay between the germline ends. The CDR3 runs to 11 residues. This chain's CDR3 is CASSLGTEAFF. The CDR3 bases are TGTGCCAGCAGTTTAGGCACTGAAGCTTTCTTT.

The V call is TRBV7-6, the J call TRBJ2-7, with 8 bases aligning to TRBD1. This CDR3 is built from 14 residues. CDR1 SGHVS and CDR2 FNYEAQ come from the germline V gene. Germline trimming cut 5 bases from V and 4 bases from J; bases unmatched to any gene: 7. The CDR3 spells CASSHLGQGYEQYF. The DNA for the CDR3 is TGTGCCAGCAGCCACCTCGGACAGGGTTACGAGCAGTACTTC.

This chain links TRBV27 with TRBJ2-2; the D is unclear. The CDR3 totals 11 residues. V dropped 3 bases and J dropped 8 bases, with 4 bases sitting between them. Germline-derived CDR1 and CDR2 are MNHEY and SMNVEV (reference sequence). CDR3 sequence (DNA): TGTGCCAGCAGTTTTAGAGGGGAGCTGTTTTTT. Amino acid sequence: CASSFRGELFF.